These 18 T cell receptor beta chains were all obtained from the same sample, sequenced in a study of T cells in Graves' hyperthyroidism and ophthalmopathy. Researchers took RNA transcripts and amplified the TCR beta CDR3 regions from them. First-round RT-PCR of the TCR CDR3 relied on the HTBI primer set. Each CDR3 protein gets one entry after TCRdb re-called the multiplex PCR reads with MiXCR. The sample consists of 450,000 to 550,000 distinct CDR3 sequences, around 22% of them appearing once. Sequences were obtained from blood. Every receptor here comes from a woman in her 30s with Graves' ophthalmopathy.

This clonotype was recorded a few times. The gene calls are TRBV11-1 and TRBJ2-2, with 9 bases matching TRBD1. Germline loops: CDR1 SGHAT, CDR2 FQDESV (reference sequence). This CDR3 has 17 residues. Trimming took 3 bases from V and 7 from J; bases not matched to a gene: 12. CDR3 region: CASSLPDLQGAYGELFF. DNA of the CDR3: TGTGCCAGCAGCTTGCCGGATCTACAGGGGGCCTACGGGGAGCTGTTTTTT.

This clonotype was detected many times. The chain couples TRBV29-1 to TRBJ2-7; 9 bases agree with TRBD1. Germline trimming cut 4 bases from V and 4 bases from J; bases unmatched to any gene: 5. The CDR3 is 13 residues long. Per the germline V gene, CDR1 is SQVTM and CDR2 is ANQGSEA. Here the CDR3 reads CSVVDRGVYEQYF. CDR3 nucleotide sequence: TGCAGCGTTGTGGACAGGGGAGTTTACGAGCAGTACTTC.

In this sample, this clonotype turned up many times. The chain joins TRBV19 to TRBJ1-1, with TRBD1 matching over 7 bases. The V and J ends lost 7 bases and 3 bases, in that order; junction bases with no gene match: 8. The CDR3 has 14 residues. Per germline, CDR1 LNHDA and CDR2 SQIVND (reference sequence). The CDR3, as DNA: TGTGCCAGTACCCAGACAGGGAGTTACACTGAAGCTTTCTTT. Protein sequence: CASTQTGSYTEAFF.

The chain's CDR3 is CSASNPGMNTEAFF. DNA of the CDR3: TGCAGTGCTAGCAATCCGGGCATGAACACTGAAGCTTTCTTT. The chain carries TRBV20-1 and TRBJ1-1; D gene unclear. V lost 3 bases and J 0 bases, leaving 11 bases between the germline ends. There are 14 residues in the CDR3. The germline CDR1 and CDR2 sequences are DFQATT and SNEGSKA (reference sequence).

The CDR3 region is CASRGAANEQYF. CDR3 DNA sequence: TGTGCCAGCAGGGGAGCGGCGAACGAGCAGTACTTC. The chain couples TRBV6-2 or TRBV6-3 to TRBJ2-7, with D possibly matching TRBD2 (5 bases). Germline V CDR1 and CDR2: MNHEY, SVGEGT. CDR3 length equals 12 residues. V was pared by 6 bases and J by 5 bases, with 11 bases between.

This clonotype was recorded many times. The V call is TRBV4-1, the J call TRBJ1-2, with D uncertain. Per the germline V gene, CDR1 is MGHRA and CDR2 is YSYEKL. This CDR3 contains 16 residues. V was shortened by 3 bases and J by 1 base, with 15 bases between the two germline ends. CDR3 coding DNA: TGCGCCAGCAGCCAGCTGCCTGGGCAGTTTAACTATGGCTACACCTTC. It is translated as CASSQLPGQFNYGYTF.

This clonotype appeared many times. This sequence joins TRBV6-5 and TRBJ2-7; 9 bases match TRBD2. There are 15 residues in the CDR3. Germline CDR1 is MNHEY and CDR2 is SVGAGI. J lost 3 bases, V lost 2 bases, and 5 bases had no gene match. This CDR3 is CASSYLAGGDYEQYF. CDR3 sequence (DNA): TGTGCCAGCAGTTACCTGGCGGGGGGGGACTACGAGCAGTACTTC.

Concerning this clonotype itself: A much bigger clone sits one base away, suggesting this may be a read error. The chain links TRBV2 to TRBJ1-5; 9 nucleotides match TRBD1. The CDR3 has 13 residues. CDR1 is SNHLY, CDR2 FYNNEI, per germline. After removal of 6 bases from V and 6 bases from J, the junction contained 3 bases not matched to a gene. CDR3: CASRGTGFQPQHF. Written as DNA, the CDR3 is TGTGCCAGCAGGGGGACAGGGTTTCAGCCCCAGCATTTT.

Ten or more counts support this clonotype. This chain joins TRBV27 and TRBJ1-5; D gene uncertain. The V gene lost 5 bases and the J gene lost 1 base, with 12 bases spanning the gap. CDR1 is MNHEY, CDR2 SMNVEV, per germline (reference sequence). This CDR3 spans 15 amino acids. The CDR3 is CASSPRTRSNQPQHF. The CDR3 nucleotides read TGTGCCAGCAGTCCCCGGACGAGGAGCAATCAGCCCCAGCATTTT.

This clonotype appeared many times. The chain recombines TRBV6-1 with TRBJ1-5, with 7 bases matching TRBD1. The CDR3 loop spans 14 amino acids. Germline CDR1 MNHNS, CDR2 SASEGT. V dropped 5 bases and J dropped 1; count of bases not matched to a gene: 2. The DNA for the CDR3 is TGTGCCAGCAGTAGGGGGCAAAGCAATCAGCCCCAGCATTTT. Protein sequence: CASSRGQSNQPQHF.

CDR3 region: CASSELRSEAFF. The CDR3, as DNA: TGTGCCAGCAGTGAATTGCGGAGTGAAGCTTTCTTT. The rearrangement links TRBV6-1 to TRBJ1-1; D is uncertain. Deletions cut 2 bases from V and 7 bases from J, with 8 bases between. The V gene's germline CDR1 is MNHNS and CDR2 SASEGT. This CDR3 is 12 amino acids long.

This clonotype has a count of ten or more. The chain is built from TRBV20-1 and TRBJ2-7; D might be TRBD2 (5 bases). The V end lost 5 bases, the J end lost 9 bases, and 32 bases lay between the germline ends. From germline, CDR1 is DFQATT and CDR2 SNEGSKA (reference sequence). This CDR3 is 17 amino acids long. CDR3 sequence reads: CSAARERSRWETTGQYF. The CDR3 DNA follows: TGCAGTGCTGCACGAGAGAGGTCTAGGTGGGAGACTACCGGGCAGTACTTC.

This clonotype has at least ten counts. CDR3 bases: TGCGCCAGCAGCTTACTAGCGGGGAACATTCAGTACTTC. Amino acid sequence: CASSLLAGNIQYF. The rearrangement joins TRBV5-1 to TRBJ2-4, with TRBD2 identical over 10 bases. Germline V gene sequence: CDR1 SGHRS, CDR2 YFSETQ. This CDR3 comprises 13 residues. V lost 2 bases, J lost 7 bases, and 0 bases stayed unmatched.

The rearrangement uses TRBV6-1 and TRBJ1-1; D might be TRBD1 (6 bases). The V end was cut by 3 bases, the J end by 5 bases, with 16 bases between. CDR3 length: 15 amino acids. In germline, CDR1 is MNHNS, CDR2 SASEGT. CDR3 in DNA: TGTGCCAGCAGTGACGGACAGCCTCCTGAAACTGAAGCTTTCTTT. Translation: CASSDGQPPETEAFF.

The chain employs TRBV7-3 and TRBJ2-5, with TRBD1 matching over 8 bases. Unmatched junction bases numbered 10, after V lost 5 bases and J lost 2 bases. The germline CDR1 and CDR2 sequences are SGHTA and FQGTGA. This CDR3 is 16 amino acids long. The CDR3 DNA sequence: TGTGCCAGCAGCATTGGTCCGGGACAGGTACAAGAGACCCAGTACTTC. Translation: CASSIGPGQVQETQYF.

This clonotype was seen at least ten times. The gene calls are TRBV20-1 and TRBJ1-5; 7 bases are shared with TRBD1. The CDR3 runs to 15 residues. After removal of 2 bases from V and 7 bases from J, the junction contained 11 bases not matched to a gene. Germline V lookup: CDR1 DFQATT, CDR2 SNEGSKA (reference sequence). As DNA, the CDR3 is TGCAGTGCTAGACCCAGCGACAGGGTCTACCAGCCCCAGCATTTT. Its translation: CSARPSDRVYQPQHF.

The chain employs TRBV6-1 and TRBJ2-7; either TRBD1 or TRBD2 may fit D (7 bases each). This CDR3 region has 15 residues. Trimming cost V 5 bases and J 4 bases, with 18 bases left between them. The germline CDR1 and CDR2 sequences are MNHNS and SASEGT. The CDR3 DNA is TGTGCCAGCAGTCGAAGCGGGGACAGACCTTACGAGCAGTACTTC. Translation: CASSRSGDRPYEQYF.

V is TRBV12-3 or TRBV12-4 and J is TRBJ1-3, with D possibly matching TRBD1 (5 bases). The V gene lost 2 bases and the J gene lost 7 bases, with 15 bases spanning the gap. There are 15 residues in the CDR3. The chain's CDR3 is CASSLSGLQGNTIYF. The CDR3, as DNA: TGTGCCAGCAGTTTATCGGGGCTCCAAGGGAACACCATATATTTT.